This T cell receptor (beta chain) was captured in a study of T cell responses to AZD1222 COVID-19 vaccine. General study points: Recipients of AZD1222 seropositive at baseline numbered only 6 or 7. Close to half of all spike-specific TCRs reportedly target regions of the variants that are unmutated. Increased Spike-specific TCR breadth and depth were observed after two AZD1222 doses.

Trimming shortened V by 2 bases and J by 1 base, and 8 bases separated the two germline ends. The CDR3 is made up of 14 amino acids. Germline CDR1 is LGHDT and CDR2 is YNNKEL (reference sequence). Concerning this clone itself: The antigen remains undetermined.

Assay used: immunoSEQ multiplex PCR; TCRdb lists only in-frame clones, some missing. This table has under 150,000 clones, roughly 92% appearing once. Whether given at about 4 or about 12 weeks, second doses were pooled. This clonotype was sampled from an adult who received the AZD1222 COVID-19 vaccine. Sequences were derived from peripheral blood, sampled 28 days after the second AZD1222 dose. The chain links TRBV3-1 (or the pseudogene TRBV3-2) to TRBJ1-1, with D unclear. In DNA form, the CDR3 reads TGTGCCAGCAGCCAATTATTTTCGAACACTGAAGCTTTCTTT. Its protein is CASSQLFSNTEAFF.